This TCR beta chain was observed in a study of cytomegalovirus exposure and HLA in healthy donors. The wider study: Counted in an early data release were 65 million to 100 million unique TCRs from HLA-typed donors.

As to this clone: No antigen is known for it.

PCR involved 60 Vbeta and 13 Jbeta primers. Sequencing was performed with immunoSEQ multiplex PCR; in TCRdb, only in-frame clones are kept and a portion is missing. Of more than 140,000 clones in the sample, about 79% were seen once. Study-wide points: In a later analysis, compared with equally common non-associated chains, HLA-associated beta chains were more expanded. About 90% or about 30% of the time was how often most TCR beta V segments were productive, according to an earlier analysis.

CDR1 is ENHRY, CDR2 SYGVKD, per germline. The CDR3 consists of 12 residues. Deletions cut 7 bases from V and 1 base from J, with 7 bases between. The chain couples TRBV10-3 to TRBJ1-1; no firm D call. The source is a male donor in good health and CMV-seronegative. The sequenced material came from PBMCs. CDR3 protein: CAINTANTEAFF. CDR3 nucleotides: TGTGCCATCAATACAGCGAACACTGAAGCTTTCTTT.